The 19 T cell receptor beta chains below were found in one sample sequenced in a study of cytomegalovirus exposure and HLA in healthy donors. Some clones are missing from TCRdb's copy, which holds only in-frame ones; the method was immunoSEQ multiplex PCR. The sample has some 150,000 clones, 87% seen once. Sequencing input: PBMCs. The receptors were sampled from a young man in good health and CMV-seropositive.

CDR3 nucleotide sequence: TGCGCCAGCAACCGGGACAGGGGCCCTTTCTATGGCTACACCTTC. Translation: CASNRDRGPFYGYTF. The chain couples TRBV5-1 to TRBJ1-2; 10 bases are a match to TRBD1. The CDR3 loop spans 15 amino acids. Germline lookup yields CDR1 SGHRS and CDR2 YFSETQ. V lost 6 bases to trimming and J lost 4 bases; unmatched junction nucleotides: 9.

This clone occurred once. DNA for the CDR3: TGTGCCAGCAGCTCTGGCCGGGGAGATCTCGCCGGGGAGCTGTTTTTT. It specifies CASSSGRGDLAGELFF. V and J are TRBV5-8 and TRBJ2-2, with TRBD2 as a possible D gene (5 bases). Trimming pared 3 bases from V and 6 bases from J, leaving 18 bases between. CDR3 length equals 16 residues. Germline V gene lookup returns CDR1 SGHTS and CDR2 YDEGEE.

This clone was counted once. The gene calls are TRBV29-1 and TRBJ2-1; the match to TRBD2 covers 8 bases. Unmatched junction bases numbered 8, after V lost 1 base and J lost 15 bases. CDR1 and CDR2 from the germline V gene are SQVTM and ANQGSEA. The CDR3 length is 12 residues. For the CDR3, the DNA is TGCAGCGTTGAAGTTCCAGCGGGGGATTGGTTCTTC. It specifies CSVEVPAGDWFF.

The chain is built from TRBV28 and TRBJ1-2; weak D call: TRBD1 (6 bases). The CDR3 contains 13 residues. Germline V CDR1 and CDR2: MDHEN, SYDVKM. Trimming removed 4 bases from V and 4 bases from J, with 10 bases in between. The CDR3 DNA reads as TGTGCCAGCAGTTCCGGGACAACCTATGGCTACACCTTC. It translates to CASSSGTTYGYTF.

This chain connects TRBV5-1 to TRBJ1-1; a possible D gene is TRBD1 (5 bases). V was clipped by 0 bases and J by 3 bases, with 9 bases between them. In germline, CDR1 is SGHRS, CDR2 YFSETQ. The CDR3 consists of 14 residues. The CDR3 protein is CASSLGGAHTEAFF. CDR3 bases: TGCGCCAGCAGCTTGGGGGGCGCACACACTGAAGCTTTCTTT.

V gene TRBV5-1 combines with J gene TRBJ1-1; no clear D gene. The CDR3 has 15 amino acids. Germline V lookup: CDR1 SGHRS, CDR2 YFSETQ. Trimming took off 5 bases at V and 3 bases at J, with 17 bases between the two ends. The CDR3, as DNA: TGCGCCAGCAGTCTTAGGACGGGAGATGACACTGAAGCTTTCTTT. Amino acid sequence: CASSLRTGDDTEAFF.

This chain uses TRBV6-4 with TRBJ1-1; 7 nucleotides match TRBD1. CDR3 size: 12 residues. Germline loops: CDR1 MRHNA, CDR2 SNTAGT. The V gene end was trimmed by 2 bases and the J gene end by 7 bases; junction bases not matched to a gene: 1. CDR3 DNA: TGTGCCAGCAGTGACCCAGGGGGTGAAGCTTTCTTT. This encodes CASSDPGGEAFF.

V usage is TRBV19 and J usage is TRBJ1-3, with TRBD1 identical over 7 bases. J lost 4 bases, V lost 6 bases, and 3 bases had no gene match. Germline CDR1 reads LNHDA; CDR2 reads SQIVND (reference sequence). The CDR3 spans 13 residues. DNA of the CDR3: TGTGCCAGTAGCAGGGGGTCCGGAAACACCATATATTTT. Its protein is CASSRGSGNTIYF.

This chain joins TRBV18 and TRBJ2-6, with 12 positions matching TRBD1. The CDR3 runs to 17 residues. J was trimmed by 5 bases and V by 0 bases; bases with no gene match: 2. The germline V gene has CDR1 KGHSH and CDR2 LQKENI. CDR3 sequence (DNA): TGTGCCAGCTCACCACCGGGACAGGGGGCGAGGGCCAACGTCCTGACTTTC. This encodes CASSPPGQGARANVLTF.

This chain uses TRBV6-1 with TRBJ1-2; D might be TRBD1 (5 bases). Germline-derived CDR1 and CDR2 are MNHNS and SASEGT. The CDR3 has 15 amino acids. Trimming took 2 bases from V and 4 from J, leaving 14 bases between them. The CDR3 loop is CASSERLDKSYGYTF. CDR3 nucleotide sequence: TGTGCCAGCAGTGAACGGCTGGACAAGTCCTATGGCTACACCTTC.

The DNA of the CDR3 is TGTGCCACCAGCAGAGATCGGGGTACGGGGGGTGAGCAGTTCTTC. As protein: CATSRDRGTGGEQFF. This sequence joins TRBV15 and TRBJ2-1; 7 nucleotides align to TRBD2. The CDR3 is made up of 15 amino acids. Trimming removed 0 bases from V and 9 bases from J; junction bases left unmatched: 8. The germline V gene encodes CDR1 LNHNV and CDR2 YYDKDF (reference sequence).

In nucleotides, the CDR3 is TGCAGCGTTGAACTAATCTACAGGGGACCCCCTGGGGCCAACGTCCTGACTTTC. Protein: CSVELIYRGPPGANVLTF. V gene TRBV29-1 combines with J gene TRBJ2-6, with TRBD1 identical over 7 bases. The ends lost 2 bases at V and 2 bases at J; junction bases unmatched: 12. CDR3 length: 18 residues. CDR1 is SQVTM, CDR2 ANQGSEA, per germline.

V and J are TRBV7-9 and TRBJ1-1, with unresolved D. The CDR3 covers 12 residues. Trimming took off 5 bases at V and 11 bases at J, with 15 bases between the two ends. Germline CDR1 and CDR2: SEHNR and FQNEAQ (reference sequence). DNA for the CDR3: TGTGCCAGCAGCCCTGAGGTCCCTCAGGCTTTCTTT. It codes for CASSPEVPQAFF.

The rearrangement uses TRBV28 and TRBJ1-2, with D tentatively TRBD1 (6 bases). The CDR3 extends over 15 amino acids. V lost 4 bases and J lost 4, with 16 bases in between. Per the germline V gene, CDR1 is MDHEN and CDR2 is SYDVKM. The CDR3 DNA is TGTGCCAGCAGTTCCCCAGGGGTAATGGGCTATGGCTACACCTTC. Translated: CASSSPGVMGYGYTF.

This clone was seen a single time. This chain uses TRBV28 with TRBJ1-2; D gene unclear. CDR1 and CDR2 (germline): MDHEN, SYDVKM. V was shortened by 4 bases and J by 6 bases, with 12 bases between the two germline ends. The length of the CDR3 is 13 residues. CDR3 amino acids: CASSSPGYNGYTF. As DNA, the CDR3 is TGTGCCAGCAGTTCTCCGGGATATAATGGCTACACCTTC.

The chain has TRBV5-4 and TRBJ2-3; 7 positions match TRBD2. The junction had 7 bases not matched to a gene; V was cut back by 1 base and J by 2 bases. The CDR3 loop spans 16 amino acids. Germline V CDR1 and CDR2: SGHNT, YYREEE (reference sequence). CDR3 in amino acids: CASSLRLAVSTDTQYF. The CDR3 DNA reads TGTGCCAGCAGCTTGCGGCTAGCGGTCTCCACAGATACGCAGTATTTT. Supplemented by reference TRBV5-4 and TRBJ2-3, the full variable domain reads ETGVTQSPTHLIKTRGQQVTLRCSSQSGHNTVSWYQQALGQGPQFIFQYYREEENGRGNFPPRFSGLQFPNYSSELNVNALELDDSALYLCASSLRLAVSTDTQYFGPGTRLTVL.

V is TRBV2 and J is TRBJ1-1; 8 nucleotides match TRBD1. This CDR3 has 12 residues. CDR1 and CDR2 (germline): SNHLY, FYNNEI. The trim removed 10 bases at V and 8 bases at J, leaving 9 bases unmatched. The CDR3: CAILITGGEAFF. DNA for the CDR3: TGTGCCATACTAATAACAGGGGGAGAAGCTTTCTTT.

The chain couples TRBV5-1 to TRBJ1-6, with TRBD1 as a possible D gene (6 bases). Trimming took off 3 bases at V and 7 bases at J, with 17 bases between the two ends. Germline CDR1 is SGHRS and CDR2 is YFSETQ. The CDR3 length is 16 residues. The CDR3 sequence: CASSSTGTPQNSPLHF. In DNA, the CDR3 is TGCGCCAGCAGCTCCACCGGGACACCCCAGAATTCACCCCTCCACTTT.

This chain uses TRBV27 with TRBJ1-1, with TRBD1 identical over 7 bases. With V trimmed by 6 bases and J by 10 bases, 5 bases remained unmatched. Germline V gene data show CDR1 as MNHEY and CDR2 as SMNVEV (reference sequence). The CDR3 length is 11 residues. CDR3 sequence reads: CASSWGQRAFF. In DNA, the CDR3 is TGTGCCAGCAGCTGGGGACAGAGAGCTTTCTTT.